This T cell receptor (beta chain) is drawn from a study of blood T cell repertoires in COVID-19. At the level of the study: PBMCs, B-cell-depleted T cells, or T cells provided the cDNA or gDNA that made up the material.

Study processing details: Amplification of reference gene primers provided the estimated nucleated cell counts. Libraries were prepared by immunoSEQ multiplex PCR; TCRdb keeps only in-frame clonotypes and omits some of them. D and trimming were read from the DNA, whereas the V and J calls and clone size are those reported in that table. This sample carries tens of thousands of clones, 70% to 90% of them seen once, and the ten largest clones take 10% to 15%. V was trimmed by 5 bases and J by 5 bases, leaving 7 bases between them. The CDR3 has 13 amino acids. In germline, CDR1 is SGHTA, CDR2 FQGNSA. This TCR was recovered from a man older than 75 with acute or convalescent COVID-19. This sequence joins TRBV7-2 and TRBJ1-6; possible D gene TRBD1, 5 bases. The sample consisted of peripheral blood. CDR3 coding DNA: TGTGCCAGCAGCCTGGACAATAATTCACCCCTCCACTTT. This gives the protein CASSLDNNSPLHF.